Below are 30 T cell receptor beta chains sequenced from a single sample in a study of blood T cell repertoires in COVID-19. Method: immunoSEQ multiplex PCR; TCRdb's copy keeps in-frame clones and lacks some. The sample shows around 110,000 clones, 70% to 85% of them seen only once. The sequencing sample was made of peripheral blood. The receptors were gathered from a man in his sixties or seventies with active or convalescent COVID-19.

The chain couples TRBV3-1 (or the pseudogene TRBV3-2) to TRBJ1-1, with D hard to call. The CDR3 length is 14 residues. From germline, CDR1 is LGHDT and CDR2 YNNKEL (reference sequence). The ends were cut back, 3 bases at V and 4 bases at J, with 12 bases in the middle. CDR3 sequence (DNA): TGTGCCAGCAGCCATGGCTCCGAGGTCACTGAAGCTTTCTTT. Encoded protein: CASSHGSEVTEAFF.

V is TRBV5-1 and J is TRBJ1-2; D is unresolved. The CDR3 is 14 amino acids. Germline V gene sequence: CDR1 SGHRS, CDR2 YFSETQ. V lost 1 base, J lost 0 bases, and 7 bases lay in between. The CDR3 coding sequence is TGCGCCAGCAGCTTGTCCTTCGCTAACTATGGCTACACCTTC. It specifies CASSLSFANYGYTF. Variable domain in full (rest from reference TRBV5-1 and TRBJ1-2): KAGVTQTPRYLIKTRGQQVTLSCSPISGHRSVSWYQQTPGQGLQFLFEYFSETQRNKGNFPGRFSGRQFSNSRSEMNVSTLELGDSALYLCASSLSFANYGYTFGSGTRLTVV.

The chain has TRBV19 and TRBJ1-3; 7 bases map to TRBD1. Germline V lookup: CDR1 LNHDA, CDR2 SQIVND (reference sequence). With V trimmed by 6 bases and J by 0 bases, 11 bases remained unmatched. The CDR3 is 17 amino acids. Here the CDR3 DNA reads TGTGCCAGTAGCGCCGGGACAGCGGGGGGCTCTGGAAACACCATATATTTT. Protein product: CASSAGTAGGSGNTIYF.

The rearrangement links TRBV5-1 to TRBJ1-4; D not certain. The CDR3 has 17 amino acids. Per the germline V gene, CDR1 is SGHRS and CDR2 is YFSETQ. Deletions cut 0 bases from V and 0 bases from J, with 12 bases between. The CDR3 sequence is CASSLGLVATTNEKLFF. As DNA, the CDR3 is TGCGCCAGCAGCTTGGGTTTGGTAGCAACAACTAATGAAAAACTGTTTTTT.

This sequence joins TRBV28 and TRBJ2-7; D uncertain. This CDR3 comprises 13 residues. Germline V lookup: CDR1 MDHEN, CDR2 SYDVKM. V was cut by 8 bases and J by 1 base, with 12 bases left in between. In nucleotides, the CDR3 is TGTGCCAGCTATAATAACAGTTCCTACGAGCAGTACTTC. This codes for CASYNNSSYEQYF.

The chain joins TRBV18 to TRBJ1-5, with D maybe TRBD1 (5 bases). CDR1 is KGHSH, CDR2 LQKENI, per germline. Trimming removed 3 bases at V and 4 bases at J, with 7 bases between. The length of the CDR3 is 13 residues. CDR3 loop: CASSPDKNQPQHF. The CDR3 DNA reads TGTGCCAGCTCACCGGACAAGAATCAGCCCCAGCATTTT. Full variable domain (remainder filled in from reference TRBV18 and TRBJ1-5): NAGVMQNPRHLVRRRGQEARLRCSPMKGHSHVYWYRQLPEEGLKFMVYLQKENIIDESGMPKERFSAEFPKEGPSILRIQQVVRGDSAAYFCASSPDKNQPQHFGDGTRLSIL.

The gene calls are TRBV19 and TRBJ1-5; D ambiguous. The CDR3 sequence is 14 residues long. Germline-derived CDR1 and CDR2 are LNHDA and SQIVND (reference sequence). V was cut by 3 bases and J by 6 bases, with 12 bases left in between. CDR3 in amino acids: CASSISRETQPQHF. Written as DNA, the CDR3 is TGTGCCAGTAGTATTAGCCGGGAAACTCAGCCCCAGCATTTT.

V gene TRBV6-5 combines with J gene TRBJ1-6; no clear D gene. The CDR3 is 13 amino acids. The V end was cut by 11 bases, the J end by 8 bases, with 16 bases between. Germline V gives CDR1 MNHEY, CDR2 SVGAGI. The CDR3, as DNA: TGTGCCCACCGTGAGAGTCGGGATTCACCCCTCCACTTT. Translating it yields CAHRESRDSPLHF.

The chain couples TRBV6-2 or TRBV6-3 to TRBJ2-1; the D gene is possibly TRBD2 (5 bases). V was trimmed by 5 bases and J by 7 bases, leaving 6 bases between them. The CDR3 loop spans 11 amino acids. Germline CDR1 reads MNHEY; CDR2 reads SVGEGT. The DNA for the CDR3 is TGTGCCAGCAGTACTAGAAATGAGCAGTTCTTC. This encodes CASSTRNEQFF.

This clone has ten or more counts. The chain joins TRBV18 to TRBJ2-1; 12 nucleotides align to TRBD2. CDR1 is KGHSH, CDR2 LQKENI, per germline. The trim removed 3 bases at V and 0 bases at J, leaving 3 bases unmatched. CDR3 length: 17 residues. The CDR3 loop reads CASSPSSGRASYNEQFF. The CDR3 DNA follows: TGTGCCAGCTCACCTTCTAGCGGGAGGGCCTCCTACAATGAGCAGTTCTTC.

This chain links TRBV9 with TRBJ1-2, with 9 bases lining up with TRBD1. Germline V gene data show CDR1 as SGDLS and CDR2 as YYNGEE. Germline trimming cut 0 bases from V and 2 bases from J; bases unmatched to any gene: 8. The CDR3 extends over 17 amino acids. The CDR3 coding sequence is TGTGCCAGCAGCGTAGGGGTCCGGGGACAGGGAAACTATGGCTACACCTTC. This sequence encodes CASSVGVRGQGNYGYTF.

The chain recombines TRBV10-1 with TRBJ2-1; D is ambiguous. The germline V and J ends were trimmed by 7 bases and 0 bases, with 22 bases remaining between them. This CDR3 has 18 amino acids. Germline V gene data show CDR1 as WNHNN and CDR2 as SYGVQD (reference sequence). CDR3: CASNDSGRDSDSYNEQFF. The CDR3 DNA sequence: TGCGCCAGCAATGACTCCGGAAGAGACTCCGACTCCTACAATGAGCAGTTCTTC.

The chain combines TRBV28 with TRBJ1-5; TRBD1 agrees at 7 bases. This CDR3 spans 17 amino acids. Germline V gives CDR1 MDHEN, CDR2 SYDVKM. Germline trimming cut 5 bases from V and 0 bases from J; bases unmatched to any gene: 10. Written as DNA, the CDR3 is TGTGCCAGCAGTACTCAAGGGACAGCATTTAGCAATCAGCCCCAGCATTTT. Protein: CASSTQGTAFSNQPQHF. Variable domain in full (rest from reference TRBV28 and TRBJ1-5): DVKVTQSSRYLVKRTGEKVFLECVQDMDHENMFWYRQDPGLGLRLIYFSYDVKMKEKGDIPEGYSVSREKKERFSLILESASTNQTSMYLCASSTQGTAFSNQPQHFGDGTRLSIL.

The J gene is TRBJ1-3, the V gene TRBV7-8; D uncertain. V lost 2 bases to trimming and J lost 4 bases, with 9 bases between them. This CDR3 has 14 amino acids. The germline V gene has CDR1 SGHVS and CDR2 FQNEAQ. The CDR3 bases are TGTGCCAGCAGCTTAAACGGGTTCGGAAACACCATATATTTT. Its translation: CASSLNGFGNTIYF.

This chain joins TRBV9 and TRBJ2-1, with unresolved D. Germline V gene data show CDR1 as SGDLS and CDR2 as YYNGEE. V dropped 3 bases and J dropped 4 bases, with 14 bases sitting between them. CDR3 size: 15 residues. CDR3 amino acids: CASSGGAGGYNEQFF. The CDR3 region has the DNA TGTGCCAGCAGCGGCGGTGCTGGTGGTTACAATGAGCAGTTCTTC.

CDR3: CAWSRTVTEAFF. The CDR3 region has the DNA TGTGCCTGGAGTAGGACAGTCACTGAAGCTTTCTTT. The genes are TRBV30 and TRBJ1-1, with D tentatively TRBD1 (6 bases). V dropped 2 bases and J dropped 4 bases, with 8 bases sitting between them. Germline V gives CDR1 GTSNPN, CDR2 SVGIG (reference sequence). The CDR3 has 12 amino acids.

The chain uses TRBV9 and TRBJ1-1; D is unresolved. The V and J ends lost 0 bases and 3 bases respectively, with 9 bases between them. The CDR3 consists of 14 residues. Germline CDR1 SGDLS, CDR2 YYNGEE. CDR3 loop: CASSVVAGDTEAFF. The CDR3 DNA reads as TGTGCCAGCAGCGTAGTTGCCGGGGACACTGAAGCTTTCTTT.

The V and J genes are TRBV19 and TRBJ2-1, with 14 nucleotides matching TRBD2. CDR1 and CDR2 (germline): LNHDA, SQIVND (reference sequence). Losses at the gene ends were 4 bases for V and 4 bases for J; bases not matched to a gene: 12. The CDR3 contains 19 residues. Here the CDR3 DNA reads TGTGCCAGTAGTACCACCAGGACTAGCGGGAGGTACTCATACAATGAGCAGTTCTTC. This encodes CASSTTRTSGRYSYNEQFF.

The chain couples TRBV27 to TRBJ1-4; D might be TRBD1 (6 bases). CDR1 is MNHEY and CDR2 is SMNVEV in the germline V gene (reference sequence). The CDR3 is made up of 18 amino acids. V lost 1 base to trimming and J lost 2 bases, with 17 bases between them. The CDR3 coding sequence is TGTGCCAGCAGTTTATTCCCGCCGGGCCAGGGGACTAATGAAAAACTGTTTTTT. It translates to CASSLFPPGQGTNEKLFF. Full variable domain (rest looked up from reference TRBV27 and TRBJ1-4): EAQVTQNPRYLITVTGKKLTVTCSQNMNHEYMSWYRQDPGLGLRQIYYSMNVEVTDKGDVPEGYKVSRKEKRNFPLILESPSPNQTSLYFCASSLFPPGQGTNEKLFFGSGTQLSVL.

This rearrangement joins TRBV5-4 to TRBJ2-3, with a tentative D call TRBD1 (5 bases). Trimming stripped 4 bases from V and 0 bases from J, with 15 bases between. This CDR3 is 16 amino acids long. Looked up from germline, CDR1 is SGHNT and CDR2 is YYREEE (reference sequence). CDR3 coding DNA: TGTGCCAGCAGCCCTACGACAGACCGTAGCACAGATACGCAGTATTTT. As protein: CASSPTTDRSTDTQYF.

CDR3 protein: CAWSPYSGGYEQYF. CDR3 DNA: TGTGCCTGGAGCCCTTATAGCGGGGGCTACGAGCAGTACTTC. The chain is built from TRBV30 and TRBJ2-7, with TRBD2 identical over 9 bases. Germline CDR1 is GTSNPN and CDR2 is SVGIG (reference sequence). Trimming at V came to 3 bases and at J to 3 bases, leaving 6 bases not matched to a gene. There are 14 residues in the CDR3.

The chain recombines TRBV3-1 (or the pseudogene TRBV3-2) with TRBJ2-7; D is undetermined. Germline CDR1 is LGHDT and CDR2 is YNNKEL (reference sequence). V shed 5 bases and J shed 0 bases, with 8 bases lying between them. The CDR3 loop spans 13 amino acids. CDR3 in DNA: TGTGCCAGCAGCTCCAGTATCTCCTACGAGCAGTACTTC. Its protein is CASSSSISYEQYF.

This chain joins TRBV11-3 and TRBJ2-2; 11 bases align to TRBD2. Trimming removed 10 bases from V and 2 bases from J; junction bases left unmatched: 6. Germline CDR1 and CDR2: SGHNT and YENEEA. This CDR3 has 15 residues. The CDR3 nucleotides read TGTGCCATATCCGGGACTAGCGGCAACACCGGGGAGCTGTTTTTT. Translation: CAISGTSGNTGELFF.

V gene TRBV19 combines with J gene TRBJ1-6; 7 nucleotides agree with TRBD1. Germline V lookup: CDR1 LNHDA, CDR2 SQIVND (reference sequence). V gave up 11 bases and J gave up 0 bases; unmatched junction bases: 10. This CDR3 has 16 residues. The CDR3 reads CASSTGVSSYNSPLHF. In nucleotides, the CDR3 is TGTGCCTCCTCTACAGGGGTCAGCTCCTATAATTCACCCCTCCACTTT.

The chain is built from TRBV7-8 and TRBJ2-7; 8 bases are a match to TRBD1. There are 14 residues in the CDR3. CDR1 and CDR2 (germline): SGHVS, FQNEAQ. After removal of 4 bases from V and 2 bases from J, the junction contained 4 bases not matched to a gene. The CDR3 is CASSYRDRTYEQYF. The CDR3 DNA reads TGTGCCAGCAGCTACCGGGACAGGACCTACGAGCAGTACTTC.

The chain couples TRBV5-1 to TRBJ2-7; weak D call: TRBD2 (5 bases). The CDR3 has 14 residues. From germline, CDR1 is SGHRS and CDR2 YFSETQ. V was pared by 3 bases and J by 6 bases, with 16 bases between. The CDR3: CASSSIARGSEQYF. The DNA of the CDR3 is TGCGCCAGCAGCTCGATAGCGCGAGGGTCCGAGCAGTACTTC. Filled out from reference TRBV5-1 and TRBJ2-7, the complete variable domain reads KAGVTQTPRYLIKTRGQQVTLSCSPISGHRSVSWYQQTPGQGLQFLFEYFSETQRNKGNFPGRFSGRQFSNSRSEMNVSTLELGDSALYLCASSSIARGSEQYFGPGTRLTVT.

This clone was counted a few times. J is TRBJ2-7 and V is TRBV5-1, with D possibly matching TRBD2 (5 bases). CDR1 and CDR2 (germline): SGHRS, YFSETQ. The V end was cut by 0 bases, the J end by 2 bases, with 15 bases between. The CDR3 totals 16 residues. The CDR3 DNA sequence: TGCGCCAGCAGCTTGGCCGCGACCCTAGCCACCTACGAGCAGTACTTC. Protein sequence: CASSLAATLATYEQYF.

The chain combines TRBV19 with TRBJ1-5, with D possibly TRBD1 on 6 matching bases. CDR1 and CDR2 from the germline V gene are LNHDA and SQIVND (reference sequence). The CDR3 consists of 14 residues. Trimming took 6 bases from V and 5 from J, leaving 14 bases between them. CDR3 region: CASRQGSGDQPQHF. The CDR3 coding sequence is TGTGCCAGTAGACAGGGATCGGGTGATCAGCCCCAGCATTTT.

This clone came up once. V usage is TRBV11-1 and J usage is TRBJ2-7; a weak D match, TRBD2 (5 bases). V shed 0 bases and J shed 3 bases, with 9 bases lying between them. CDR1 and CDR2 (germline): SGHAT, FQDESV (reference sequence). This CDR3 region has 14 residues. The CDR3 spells CASSLAPGDYEQYF. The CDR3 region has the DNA TGTGCCAGCAGCTTAGCCCCCGGGGACTACGAGCAGTACTTC.

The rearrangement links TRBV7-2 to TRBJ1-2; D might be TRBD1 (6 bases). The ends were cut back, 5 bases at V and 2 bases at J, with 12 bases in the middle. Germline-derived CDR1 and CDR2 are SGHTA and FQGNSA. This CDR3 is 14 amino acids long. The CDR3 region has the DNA TGTGCCAGCAGCCCAGACAGGTTGAACTATGGCTACACCTTC. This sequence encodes CASSPDRLNYGYTF.